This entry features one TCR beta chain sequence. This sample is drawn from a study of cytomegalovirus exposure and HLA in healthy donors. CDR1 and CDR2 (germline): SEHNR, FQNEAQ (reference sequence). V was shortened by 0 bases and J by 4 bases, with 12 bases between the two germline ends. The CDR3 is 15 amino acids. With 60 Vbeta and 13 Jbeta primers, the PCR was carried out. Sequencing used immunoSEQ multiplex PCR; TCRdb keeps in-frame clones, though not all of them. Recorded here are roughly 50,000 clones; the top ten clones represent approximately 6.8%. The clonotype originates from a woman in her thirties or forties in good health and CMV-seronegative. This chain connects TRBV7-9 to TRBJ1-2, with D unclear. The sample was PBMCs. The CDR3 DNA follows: TGTGCCAGCAGCTTAGCAGGACGGGAGGCCTATGGCTACACCTTC. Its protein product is CASSLAGREAYGYTF.